These 5 T cell receptor beta chains were sequenced from one sample in a study of beta chain features in type 1 diabetes. Expressed TCRB transcripts were sequenced because the entire RNA isolate underwent reverse transcription. Some clones are missing from TCRdb's copy, which holds only in-frame ones; the method was immunoSEQ multiplex PCR. The sample records almost 350,000 clones, around a fifth being singletons. Sequenced: naive CD4+ T cells from blood. These receptors were collected from a young woman in good health.

This rearrangement joins TRBV10-2 to TRBJ2-5; 7 nucleotides align to TRBD1. Germline V gives CDR1 WSHSY, CDR2 SAAADI. With 0 bases clipped from V and 2 bases from J, the junction kept 3 bases outside the gene matches. The CDR3 is 15 amino acids. In DNA form, the CDR3 reads TGCGCCAGCAGTGAGTCGCACAGGGGACAAGAGACCCAGTACTTC. Its protein is CASSESHRGQETQYF.

The chain carries TRBV5-1 and TRBJ2-3; 8 nucleotides line up with TRBD1. The CDR3 contains 15 residues. V shed 3 bases and J 2 bases; nucleotides not matched to a gene: 5. Looked up from germline, CDR1 is SGHRS and CDR2 is YFSETQ. CDR3 amino acids: CASSSGQGSTDTQYF. As DNA, the CDR3 is TGCGCCAGCAGCTCCGGACAGGGATCCACAGATACGCAGTATTTT. Full variable domain (remainder filled in from reference TRBV5-1 and TRBJ2-3): KAGVTQTPRYLIKTRGQQVTLSCSPISGHRSVSWYQQTPGQGLQFLFEYFSETQRNKGNFPGRFSGRQFSNSRSEMNVSTLELGDSALYLCASSSGQGSTDTQYFGPGTRLTVL.

This clone turned up a few times. J is TRBJ1-2 and V is TRBV12-5; TRBD1 is a possible D gene (6 bases). CDR1 LGHNT and CDR2 FRNRAP come from the germline V gene. The CDR3 extends over 12 amino acids. Trimming left V 7 bases short and J 7 bases short, with 13 bases between. CDR3 DNA sequence: TGTGCTAGTGCCACAGGGACCATTGGCTACACCTTC. Translated: CASATGTIGYTF.

The table lists this clone with a few counts. The chain links TRBV6-5 to TRBJ2-5; D is undetermined. This CDR3 contains 11 residues. V gave up 6 bases and J gave up 0 bases, with 2 bases separating them. CDR1 is MNHEY and CDR2 is SVGAGI in the germline V gene. The CDR3 sequence is CASSYQETQYF. In DNA form, the CDR3 reads TGTGCCAGCAGCTACCAAGAGACCCAGTACTTC.

The chain employs TRBV7-8 and TRBJ2-1; D might be TRBD1 (5 bases). Germline V CDR1 and CDR2: SGHVS, FQNEAQ. Trimming shortened V by 4 bases and J by 5 bases, and 12 bases separated the two germline ends. The CDR3 has 14 residues. In nucleotides, the CDR3 is TGTGCCAGCAGCTCGATCGACAGTGACAATGAGCAGTTCTTC. This translates into CASSSIDSDNEQFF. The full variable domain, its missing parts supplied by reference TRBV7-8 and TRBJ2-1, is GAGVSQSPRYKVAKRGQDVALRCDPISGHVSLFWYQQALGQGPEFLTYFQNEAQLDKSGLPSDRFFAERPEGSVSTLKIQRTQQEDSAVYLCASSSIDSDNEQFFGPGTRLTVL.